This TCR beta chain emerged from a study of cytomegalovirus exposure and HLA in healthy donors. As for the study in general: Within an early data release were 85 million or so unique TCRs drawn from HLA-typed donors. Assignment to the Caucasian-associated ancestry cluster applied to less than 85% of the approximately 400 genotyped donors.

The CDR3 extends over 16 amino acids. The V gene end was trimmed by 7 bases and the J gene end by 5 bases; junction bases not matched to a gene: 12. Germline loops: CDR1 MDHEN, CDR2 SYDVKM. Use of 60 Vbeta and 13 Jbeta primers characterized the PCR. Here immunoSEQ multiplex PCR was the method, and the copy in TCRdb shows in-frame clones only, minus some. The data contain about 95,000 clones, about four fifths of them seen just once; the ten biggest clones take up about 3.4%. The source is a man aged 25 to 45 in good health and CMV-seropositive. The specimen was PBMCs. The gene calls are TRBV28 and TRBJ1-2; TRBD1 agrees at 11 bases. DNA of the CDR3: TGTGCCAGCATCCCCCCCTCCGGGACAGGGGGATATGGCTACACCTTC. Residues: CASIPPSGTGGYGYTF.